This T cell receptor (beta chain) emerged from a study of molecular identifiers for immune sequencing clone quantification. This clonotype was observed many times. V lost 5 bases to trimming and J lost 6 bases, with 18 bases between them. The CDR3 covers 15 residues. The germline V gene encodes CDR1 SGHAT and CDR2 FQNNGV. TCRdb fed the PCR reads into MiXCR, producing one record per CDR3 protein. Of some 97,000 distinct CDR3 sequences in the sample, approximately 25% were seen once. V gene TRBV11-2 combines with J gene TRBJ2-3, with D maybe TRBD1 (6 bases). The sample consisted of naive CD8+ T cells from blood, with Jurkat cell RNA spiked in. Subset described: FACS-sorted CD8+CD4-CCR7+CD45RA+ naive T cells. The TCR originated in a human donor in good health. Some libraries in this study had Jurkat cell RNA spiked in. CDR3 bases: TGTGCCAGCAGCCCAGGGGCGAATTGGGGTGATACGCAGTATTTT. Its translation: CASSPGANWGDTQYF.